This T cell receptor beta chain was sequenced for a study of shared clonotypes between healthy human individuals. TCRdb's table, derived via immunoSEQ multiplex PCR, lists solely in-frame clones and lacks some. This repertoire shows some 2,500,000 clones, 90% to 95% found once; its top ten account for around 0.4%. The germline V gene encodes CDR1 SGHRS and CDR2 YFSETQ. The CDR3 loop spans 14 amino acids. Germline trimming cut 4 bases from V and 3 bases from J; bases unmatched to any gene: 6. The chain uses TRBV5-1 and TRBJ2-5; TRBD1 aligns across 7 bases. Input material: naive CD4+ T cells from PBMCs. Subset noted: CD45RA+ positively selected. The TCR comes from a man between 18 and 29 years old in good health. Some clones in this sample may be carry-over from other donors' samples. CDR3 DNA sequence: TGCGCCAGCAGCCAAATAGACAGGGAAGAGACCCAGTACTTC. Protein sequence: CASSQIDREETQYF.